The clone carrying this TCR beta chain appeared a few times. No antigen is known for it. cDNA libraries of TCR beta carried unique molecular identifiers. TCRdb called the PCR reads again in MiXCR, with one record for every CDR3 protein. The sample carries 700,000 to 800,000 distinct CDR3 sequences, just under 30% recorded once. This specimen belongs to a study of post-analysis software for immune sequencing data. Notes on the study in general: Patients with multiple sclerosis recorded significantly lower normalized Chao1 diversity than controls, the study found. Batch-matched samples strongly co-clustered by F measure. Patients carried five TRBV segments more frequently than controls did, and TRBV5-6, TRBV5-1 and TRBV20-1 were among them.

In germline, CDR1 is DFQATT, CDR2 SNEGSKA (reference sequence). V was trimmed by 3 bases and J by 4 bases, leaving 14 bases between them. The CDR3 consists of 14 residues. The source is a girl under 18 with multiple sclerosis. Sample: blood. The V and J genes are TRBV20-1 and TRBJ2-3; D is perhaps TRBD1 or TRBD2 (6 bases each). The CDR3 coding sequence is TGCAGTGCTAGCCCTGGGGGGCTGCCAGATACGCAGTATTTT. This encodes CSASPGGLPDTQYF.